These T cell receptor beta chains were read from a single sample in a study of blood T cell repertoires in COVID-19. The protocol was immunoSEQ multiplex PCR, while the TCRdb copy is restricted to in-frame clones and leaves out a portion. Among 130,000 or so clones, 80% to 90% were seen once, and the ten largest hold 28%. Sequencing was carried out using peripheral blood. The receptor set was obtained from a man aged 65 to 85 with active or convalescent COVID-19. Both conserved end residues are part of each CDR3. The D gene is left open where the match is weak. Not every row has a clone size; where given, it reads once, few, many or a size class.

clone_size: -; j_call: TRBJ2-1; v_call: TRBV28; d_call: -; cdr3_aa: CASSLIRGGQGSEQFF; cdr3_nt: TGTGCCAGCAGTTTAATCCGGGGCGGCCAGGGGTCTGAGCAGTTCTTC
clone_size: -; j_call: TRBJ2-1; v_call: TRBV21-1; d_call: -; cdr3_aa: CASSKCTSSLNEQFF; cdr3_nt: TGTGCCAGCAGCAAATGTACTAGCAGCTTGAATGAGCAGTTCTTC
clone_size: -; j_call: TRBJ2-7; v_call: TRBV11-2; d_call: -; cdr3_aa: CASSLDTQEHGYF; cdr3_nt: TGTGCCAGCAGCTTAGATACACAGGAGCATGGGTACTTC
clone_size: once; j_call: TRBJ1-1; v_call: TRBV4-1; d_call: TRBD1; cdr3_aa: CASSQLPGQGTTEAFF; cdr3_nt: TGCGCCAGCAGCCAGCTACCGGGACAGGGAACGACTGAAGCTTTCTTT
clone_size: -; j_call: TRBJ1-1; v_call: TRBV5-1; d_call: -; cdr3_aa: CASRVGRGTEAFF; cdr3_nt: TGCGCCAGCAGGGTGGGCAGGGGCACTGAAGCTTTCTTT
clone_size: -; j_call: TRBJ1-5; v_call: TRBV6-1; d_call: TRBD1; cdr3_aa: CASSESGGIYQPQHF; cdr3_nt: TGTGCCAGCAGTGAATCAGGGGGTATTTATCAGCCCCAGCATTTT
clone_size: -; j_call: TRBJ2-1; v_call: TRBV6-4; d_call: TRBD1; cdr3_aa: CASSDPGQGANEQFF; cdr3_nt: TGTGCCAGCAGTGACCCGGGACAGGGGGCGAATGAGCAGTTCTTC
clone_size: -; j_call: TRBJ1-2; v_call: TRBV6-5; d_call: -; cdr3_aa: CASSYALGEYYGYTF; cdr3_nt: TGTGCCAGCAGTTACGCTCTCGGGGAGTACTATGGCTACACCTTC
clone_size: -; j_call: TRBJ2-1; v_call: TRBV2; d_call: -; cdr3_aa: CASRRLSVYNEQFF; cdr3_nt: TGTGCCAGCCGAAGACTATCGGTTTACAATGAGCAGTTCTTC
clone_size: -; j_call: TRBJ2-7; v_call: TRBV13; d_call: TRBD2; cdr3_aa: CASSTRSLAGKLRVYEQYF; cdr3_nt: TGTGCCAGCAGCACCCGATCACTAGCGGGGAAATTACGTGTCTACGAGCAGTACTTC
clone_size: -; j_call: TRBJ2-2; v_call: TRBV5-4; d_call: TRBD2; cdr3_aa: CASSLEPGLAGIGGELFF; cdr3_nt: TGTGCCAGCAGCTTGGAACCGGGACTAGCGGGGATTGGCGGGGAGCTGTTTTTT
clone_size: -; j_call: TRBJ2-7; v_call: TRBV3-1/TRBV3-2; d_call: -; cdr3_aa: CASSQLVRGAYEQYF; cdr3_nt: TGTGCCAGCAGCCAATTGGTCAGGGGGGCCTACGAGCAGTACTTC
clone_size: -; j_call: TRBJ2-2; v_call: TRBV24-1; d_call: TRBD1; cdr3_aa: CATSESGTDTGELFF; cdr3_nt: TGTGCCACCAGTGAGTCCGGGACAGACACCGGGGAGCTGTTTTTT
clone_size: once; j_call: TRBJ2-1; v_call: TRBV28; d_call: -; cdr3_aa: CASTSTSGWQFF; cdr3_nt: TGTGCCAGCACCTCGACTAGTGGTTGGCAGTTCTTC
clone_size: -; j_call: TRBJ2-7; v_call: TRBV28; d_call: TRBD1; cdr3_aa: CASNRPPTGARYEQYF; cdr3_nt: TGTGCCAGCAACCGTCCCCCGACAGGGGCCCGCTACGAGCAGTACTTC
clone_size: -; j_call: TRBJ1-5; v_call: TRBV4-1; d_call: TRBD1; cdr3_aa: CASSQGDIRGSNQPQHF; cdr3_nt: TGCGCCAGCAGCCAAGGAGATATCAGGGGGAGCAATCAGCCCCAGCATTTT
clone_size: -; j_call: TRBJ1-2; v_call: TRBV19; d_call: -; cdr3_aa: CASSNPGIPYGYTF; cdr3_nt: TGTGCCAGTAGTAACCCCGGGATCCCCTATGGCTACACCTTC
clone_size: -; j_call: TRBJ2-6; v_call: TRBV27; d_call: -; cdr3_aa: CASSLGGPSSGANVLTF; cdr3_nt: TGTGCCAGCAGTTTAGGGGGCCCTAGCTCTGGGGCCAACGTCCTGACTTTC
clone_size: -; j_call: TRBJ2-2; v_call: TRBV20-1; d_call: TRBD2; cdr3_aa: CSASSLAGFTGELFF; cdr3_nt: TGCAGTGCTAGTTCTCTAGCGGGGTTCACCGGGGAGCTGTTTTTT
clone_size: once; j_call: TRBJ1-1; v_call: TRBV5-1; d_call: -; cdr3_aa: CASRQVVNTEAFF; cdr3_nt: TGCGCCAGCAGACAGGTTGTGAACACTGAAGCTTTCTTT
clone_size: -; j_call: TRBJ2-1; v_call: TRBV4-1; d_call: -; cdr3_aa: CASSQLDEQFF; cdr3_nt: TGCGCCAGCAGCCAACTAGATGAGCAGTTCTTC
clone_size: -; j_call: TRBJ2-7; v_call: TRBV11-2; d_call: -; cdr3_aa: CASSDLDEQYF; cdr3_nt: TGTGCCAGCAGCGATCTAGACGAGCAGTACTTC
clone_size: -; j_call: TRBJ1-6; v_call: TRBV7-2; d_call: TRBD1; cdr3_aa: CASRRDRASPLHF; cdr3_nt: TGTGCCAGCAGAAGGGACAGGGCCTCACCCCTCCACTTT
clone_size: -; j_call: TRBJ2-2; v_call: TRBV6-5; d_call: -; cdr3_aa: CASSSINTGELFF; cdr3_nt: TGTGCCAGCAGTAGCATAAACACCGGGGAGCTGTTTTTT
clone_size: few; j_call: TRBJ2-1; v_call: TRBV7-9; d_call: TRBD2; cdr3_aa: CASSLSGSLYNEQFF; cdr3_nt: TGTGCCAGCAGCTTAAGCGGGAGTCTCTACAATGAGCAGTTCTTC
clone_size: -; j_call: TRBJ1-2; v_call: TRBV7-9; d_call: TRBD1; cdr3_aa: CASSLGQAAHGYTF; cdr3_nt: TGTGCCAGCAGCCTTGGACAGGCCGCCCATGGCTACACCTTC
clone_size: -; j_call: TRBJ1-4; v_call: TRBV27; d_call: -; cdr3_aa: CASSEWGGEKLFF; cdr3_nt: TGTGCCAGCAGTGAGTGGGGGGGTGAAAAACTGTTTTTT
clone_size: -; j_call: TRBJ1-2; v_call: TRBV7-9; d_call: -; cdr3_aa: CASSFGVGYTF; cdr3_nt: TGTGCCAGCAGCTTCGGTGTTGGCTACACCTTC
clone_size: -; j_call: TRBJ1-5; v_call: TRBV6-6; d_call: TRBD1; cdr3_aa: CASSRQATGVSNQPQHF; cdr3_nt: TGTGCCAGCAGTCGCCAAGCTACAGGGGTAAGCAATCAGCCCCAGCATTTT
clone_size: -; j_call: TRBJ2-2; v_call: TRBV19; d_call: TRBD2; cdr3_aa: CASRASGETGELFF; cdr3_nt: TGTGCCAGTAGGGCTAGCGGGGAGACCGGGGAGCTGTTTTTT
clone_size: -; j_call: TRBJ2-1; v_call: TRBV11-1; d_call: TRBD1; cdr3_aa: CASSLDFTGTGGQFF; cdr3_nt: TGTGCCAGCAGCTTAGACTTTACCGGGACAGGTGGGCAGTTCTTC
clone_size: -; j_call: TRBJ1-1; v_call: TRBV19; d_call: -; cdr3_aa: CASSIGPGVSAFF; cdr3_nt: TGTGCCAGTAGTATCGGACCGGGGGTTAGTGCTTTCTTT
clone_size: -; j_call: TRBJ1-2; v_call: TRBV19; d_call: -; cdr3_aa: CASTRRGGDYGYTF; cdr3_nt: TGTGCCAGTACCCGGCGGGGAGGTGACTACGGCTACACCTTC
clone_size: -; j_call: TRBJ2-7; v_call: TRBV7-2; d_call: TRBD2; cdr3_aa: CASSKTSGNYEQYF; cdr3_nt: TGTGCCAGCAGCAAGACTAGCGGGAACTACGAGCAGTACTTC
clone_size: -; j_call: TRBJ2-7; v_call: TRBV7-9; d_call: TRBD2; cdr3_aa: CASSLVAGVSYEQYF; cdr3_nt: TGTGCCAGCAGCTTAGTAGCGGGAGTGTCCTACGAGCAGTACTTC
clone_size: -; j_call: TRBJ2-5; v_call: TRBV19; d_call: TRBD2; cdr3_aa: CASTLRLAALGETQYF; cdr3_nt: TGTGCCAGTACCCTACGCCTAGCGGCCCTTGGGGAGACCCAGTACTTC
clone_size: once; j_call: TRBJ2-1; v_call: TRBV15; d_call: -; cdr3_aa: CATATGSSYNEQFF; cdr3_nt: TGTGCCACCGCAACTGGGAGCTCCTACAATGAGCAGTTCTTC
clone_size: -; j_call: TRBJ1-2; v_call: TRBV27; d_call: TRBD1; cdr3_aa: CASSLSRGRGYGYTF; cdr3_nt: TGTGCCAGCAGTTTAAGCAGGGGGCGCGGCTATGGCTACACCTTC
clone_size: -; j_call: TRBJ2-1; v_call: TRBV29-1; d_call: TRBD2; cdr3_aa: CSVGGLAGEEQFF; cdr3_nt: TGCAGCGTTGGAGGACTAGCGGGAGAAGAGCAGTTCTTC
clone_size: -; j_call: TRBJ1-3; v_call: TRBV19; d_call: -; cdr3_aa: CASSFEQGRTSGNTIYF; cdr3_nt: TGTGCCAGTAGTTTCGAACAGGGAAGAACCTCTGGAAACACCATATATTTT
clone_size: many; j_call: TRBJ1-5; v_call: TRBV28; d_call: TRBD1; cdr3_aa: CASSLTGRGDQPQHF; cdr3_nt: TGTGCCAGCAGTTTAACTGGCAGGGGGGATCAGCCCCAGCATTTT
clone_size: once; j_call: TRBJ2-4; v_call: TRBV18; d_call: -; cdr3_aa: CASSPPTGMLAKNIQYF; cdr3_nt: TGTGCCAGCTCACCACCTACGGGGATGCTGGCCAAAAACATTCAGTACTTC
clone_size: -; j_call: TRBJ1-4; v_call: TRBV28; d_call: -; cdr3_aa: CASSLHNRRVVSNEKLFF; cdr3_nt: TGTGCCAGCAGCTTACACAACCGACGGGTAGTGTCCAATGAAAAACTGTTTTTT
clone_size: -; j_call: TRBJ2-3; v_call: TRBV29-1; d_call: TRBD2; cdr3_aa: CSAPSSGLAGGIGTDTQYF; cdr3_nt: TGCAGCGCCCCTTCATCGGGACTAGCGGGAGGAATCGGCACAGATACGCAGTATTTT
clone_size: -; j_call: TRBJ2-2; v_call: TRBV4-1; d_call: -; cdr3_aa: CASSQDWSPRNTGELFF; cdr3_nt: TGCGCCAGCAGCCAAGATTGGAGTCCGAGGAACACCGGGGAGCTGTTTTTT